The 27 T cell receptor beta chains presented below share a single source sample, sequenced in a study of identical twins. TCRdb reprocessed the 5' RACE reads via MiXCR and lists one record per CDR3 protein. This sample has about 250,000 distinct CDR3 sequences, with roughly 8.7% found just once. These data were also filed under a second study, of yellow fever vaccine responses in identical twins.

Sequencing used CD8+ T cells sorted from blood. The receptors shown here come from a woman aged 18-29 years in good health.

This clonotype was detected a few times. V gene TRBV20-1 combines with J gene TRBJ2-7, with D possibly matching TRBD1 (6 bases). Germline V CDR1 and CDR2: DFQATT, SNEGSKA (reference sequence). The CDR3 is 14 residues long. The germline V and J ends were trimmed by 6 bases and 3 bases, with 18 bases remaining between them. The CDR3 nucleotides read TGCAGTGCCTTCATGAGGACAGACTACTACGAGCAGTACTTC. It specifies CSAFMRTDYYEQYF.

This chain connects TRBV2 to TRBJ2-1; no reliable D call. CDR1 and CDR2 (germline): SNHLY, FYNNEI. CDR3 length: 17 amino acids. With 6 bases removed from V and 0 bases from J, the gap between germline ends came to 18 bases. The CDR3 DNA is TGTGCCAGCAGATTCGGGTACGACGGCATCTCCTACAATGAGCAGTTCTTC. Translating it yields CASRFGYDGISYNEQFF.

The genes are TRBV4-2 and TRBJ2-1, with D hard to call. The V gene's germline CDR1 is LGHNA and CDR2 YNFKEQ. The CDR3 is made up of 12 amino acids. The V end lost 4 bases, the J end lost 9 bases, and 10 bases lay between the germline ends. CDR3 region: CASSPLWGEQFF. The CDR3 nucleotides are TGTGCCAGCAGCCCGCTTTGGGGTGAGCAGTTCTTC.

This clonotype was observed at least ten times. The rearrangement joins TRBV4-3 to TRBJ2-7; D remains unclear. V shed 1 base and J shed 0 bases, with 10 bases lying between them. The germline V gene has CDR1 LGHNA and CDR2 YSLEER. There are 15 residues in the CDR3. The CDR3: CASSQGTYDSYEQYF. The CDR3 region has the DNA TGCGCCAGCAGCCAAGGGACGTATGACTCCTACGAGCAGTACTTC.

This clonotype has ten or more counts. The DNA of the CDR3 is TGCAGCGTTGTAGGTCGTATTGGGCAGAGCTCCTACAATGAGCAGTTCTTC. It is translated as CSVVGRIGQSSYNEQFF. The V call is TRBV29-1, the J call TRBJ2-1; D not certain. V shed 4 bases and J shed 0 bases, with 19 bases lying between them. This CDR3 is built from 17 residues. Germline CDR1 reads SQVTM; CDR2 reads ANQGSEA.

This clonotype appeared many times. The V and J genes are TRBV5-5 and TRBJ2-7; D is undetermined. V was pared by 3 bases and J by 4 bases, with 14 bases between. CDR1 and CDR2 (germline): SGHKS, YYEKEE (reference sequence). The CDR3 loop spans 14 amino acids. CDR3 region: CASSSPPQTYEQYF. The CDR3 bases are TGTGCCAGCAGCTCCCCACCACAGACATACGAGCAGTACTTC.

Many counts were recorded for this clonotype. The rearrangement uses TRBV5-6 and TRBJ2-7; TRBD2 might be the D (6 bases). Trimming left V 1 base short and J 1 base short, with 15 bases between. This CDR3 region has 16 residues. Germline lookup yields CDR1 SGHDT and CDR2 YYEEEE. The CDR3 protein is CASSLQVGGRSYEQYF. CDR3 DNA: TGTGCCAGCAGCTTGCAAGTTGGGGGGAGATCCTACGAGCAGTACTTC. The full variable domain, in which reference TRBV5-6 and TRBJ2-7 provide the parts outside the CDR3, is DAGVTQSPTHLIKTRGQQVTLRCSPKSGHDTVSWYQQALGQGPQFIFQYYEEEERQRGNFPDRFSGHQFPNYSSELNVNALLLGDSALYLCASSLQVGGRSYEQYFGPGTRLTVT.

This clonotype was counted ten times or more. The genes are TRBV27 and TRBJ2-7; TRBD1 aligns across 8 bases. The CDR3 consists of 13 residues. V trimming: 6 bases; J trimming: 1 base; junction bases outside the gene matches: 2. Germline V gene data show CDR1 as MNHEY and CDR2 as SMNVEV (reference sequence). The chain's CDR3 is CASRGTGSYEQYF. The CDR3 DNA reads TGTGCCAGCAGAGGGACAGGTTCCTACGAGCAGTACTTC.

This clonotype was seen many times. The J gene is TRBJ2-7, the V gene TRBV10-1; D not resolved. The CDR3 length is 15 residues. The V gene lost 3 bases and the J gene lost 8 bases, with 20 bases spanning the gap. The germline CDR1 and CDR2 sequences are WNHNN and SYGVQD (reference sequence). The CDR3 DNA follows: TGCGCCAGCAGTGACCCCCTGAAAGACAACAAGAAGCAGTACTTC. Translation: CASSDPLKDNKKQYF.

This clonotype was seen more than once but under ten times. The rearrangement uses TRBV25-1 and TRBJ2-3; D tentatively fits TRBD1 or TRBD2 (5 bases each). Germline-derived CDR1 and CDR2 are MGHDK and SYGVNS. V gave up 3 bases and J gave up 4 bases, with 26 bases separating them. This CDR3 is built from 19 residues. The CDR3 reads CASSDSRLPGTRLPDTQYF. The CDR3 bases are TGTGCCAGCAGTGACTCTCGCCTCCCCGGGACCAGGCTTCCAGATACGCAGTATTTT.

This clonotype was seen a handful of times. This chain joins TRBV12-3 or TRBV12-4 and TRBJ2-6, with D uncertain. The CDR3 totals 13 residues. The ends were cut back, 9 bases at V and 4 bases at J, with 10 bases in the middle. DNA of the CDR3: TGTGCCAGTCCCGACCCGGGGGCCAACGTCCTGACTTTC. This gives the protein CASPDPGANVLTF.

The rearrangement joins TRBV4-1 to TRBJ1-3; D not certain. V dropped 1 base and J dropped 0 bases, with 7 bases sitting between them. Germline loops: CDR1 MGHRA, CDR2 YSYEKL. This CDR3 spans 15 amino acids. The DNA for the CDR3 is TGCGCCAGCAGCCAAGGTCGCGTCTCTGGAAACACCATATATTTT. Residues: CASSQGRVSGNTIYF.

This clonotype was seen more than once but under ten times. The chain joins TRBV10-3 to TRBJ2-1; the match to TRBD1 covers 9 bases. CDR1 is ENHRY and CDR2 is SYGVKD in the germline V gene. This CDR3 comprises 17 residues. V dropped 0 bases and J dropped 1; count of bases not matched to a gene: 4. CDR3 in amino acids: CAISESVQGASYNEQFF. The DNA of the CDR3 is TGTGCCATCAGTGAGTCTGTACAGGGGGCTTCCTACAATGAGCAGTTCTTC.

At least ten counts were recorded for this clonotype. V usage is TRBV29-1 and J usage is TRBJ1-2; unclear D gene. CDR1 and CDR2 from the germline V gene are SQVTM and ANQGSEA. The ends were cut back, 3 bases at V and 4 bases at J, with 6 bases in the middle. CDR3 length equals 11 residues. This CDR3 reads CSVDSIYGYTF. The CDR3 nucleotides are TGCAGCGTTGATTCCATCTATGGCTACACCTTC.

This clonotype was observed at least ten times. The chain has TRBV12-3 or TRBV12-4 and TRBJ2-1; D remains unclear. V was shortened by 3 bases and J by 0 bases, with 9 bases between the two germline ends. The CDR3 consists of 15 residues. CDR3 DNA sequence: TGTGCCAGCAGTTTCCGCGAGAGCTCCTACAATGAGCAGTTCTTC. Protein product: CASSFRESSYNEQFF.

V gene TRBV6-1 combines with J gene TRBJ2-7; TRBD1 aligns across 7 bases. This CDR3 contains 14 residues. In germline, CDR1 is MNHNS, CDR2 SASEGT. The V and J ends lost 7 bases and 7 bases, in that order; junction bases with no gene match: 13. The chain's CDR3 is CASTPGQPSPEQYF. In DNA form, the CDR3 reads TGTGCCAGCACTCCGGGACAGCCGTCTCCGGAGCAGTACTTC.

This clonotype was picked up many times. The rearrangement joins TRBV11-2 to TRBJ2-1; D might be TRBD1 (5 bases). Trimming removed 6 bases from V and 8 bases from J, with 14 bases in between. CDR3 length equals 13 residues. The germline V gene encodes CDR1 SGHAT and CDR2 FQNNGV. The CDR3 DNA sequence: TGTGCCAGCAGACCACCAGGGTTCCATGAGCAGTTCTTC. It encodes CASRPPGFHEQFF.

This clonotype was counted between two and nine times. The chain couples TRBV6-5 to TRBJ1-4; unclear D gene. CDR3 length equals 19 residues. Between the trimmed V and J ends, which lost 0 bases and 0 bases, there was a span of 17 bases. The germline V gene has CDR1 MNHEY and CDR2 SVGAGI. Here the CDR3 DNA reads TGTGCCAGCAGTTACTCGAAAATGGGCTACAGTGCAACTAATGAAAAACTGTTTTTT. It encodes CASSYSKMGYSATNEKLFF.

This clonotype turned up a few times. The gene calls are TRBV4-1 and TRBJ1-1; TRBD1 agrees at 7 bases. V lost 3 bases, J lost 5 bases, and 12 bases stayed unmatched. Germline loops: CDR1 MGHRA, CDR2 YSYEKL. The CDR3 is 16 amino acids. The CDR3 DNA follows: TGCGCCAGCAGCCAGACCCGTCCCCAGGGGGTAACTGAAGCTTTCTTT. Its protein is CASSQTRPQGVTEAFF.

This clonotype was counted between two and nine times. The chain is built from TRBV29-1 and TRBJ1-2, with D possibly being TRBD1 (6 bases). CDR3 length: 16 residues. The V end was cut by 0 bases, the J end by 0 bases, with 14 bases between. In germline, CDR1 is SQVTM, CDR2 ANQGSEA. CDR3 sequence: CSVEDRDRPPNYGYTF. For the CDR3, the DNA is TGCAGCGTTGAAGATCGAGACAGGCCCCCTAACTATGGCTACACCTTC.

This clonotype was counted ten times or more. The genes are TRBV11-2 and TRBJ2-7; D is unresolved. With 4 bases removed from V and 2 bases from J, the gap between germline ends came to 9 bases. Germline CDR1 reads SGHAT; CDR2 reads FQNNGV. The CDR3 is 13 amino acids. The DNA for the CDR3 is TGTGCCAGCAGCTACGGACCAACCTACGAGCAGTACTTC. Translated: CASSYGPTYEQYF.

This clonotype was counted ten times or more. V usage is TRBV20-1 and J usage is TRBJ2-7; D remains ambiguous. CDR3 length: 13 amino acids. Germline V CDR1 and CDR2: DFQATT, SNEGSKA (reference sequence). V was shortened by 5 bases and J by 0 bases, with 11 bases between the two germline ends. In nucleotides, the CDR3 is TGCAGTGCTGCCACACGGAGCTCCTACGAGCAGTACTTC. Amino acids: CSAATRSSYEQYF.

This chain joins TRBV9 and TRBJ2-1; D unresolved. The V gene's germline CDR1 is SGDLS and CDR2 YYNGEE. The CDR3 runs 10 residues. Deletions cut 3 bases from V and 8 bases from J, with 3 bases between. Written as DNA, the CDR3 is TGTGCCAGCAGCGGTTATGAGCAGTTCTTC. Translation gives CASSGYEQFF.

The chain has TRBV21-1 and TRBJ2-3; TRBD2 is the table's D call, not checked against the DNA. TRBV21-1 corresponds to a pseudogene. This CDR3 contains 24 residues. The CDR3 DNA is TGTGCCAGCAGCACGGCGGACAGGGAGACTCGCAGGGAACTAGCGGGAGGTGTGACAGATACGCAGTATTTT. The encoded protein is CASSTADRETRRELAGGVTDTQYF.

The V call is TRBV7-2, the J call TRBJ1-1; D not certain. This CDR3 is 14 amino acids long. Trimming removed 1 base at V and 2 bases at J, with 8 bases between. Germline V gene lookup returns CDR1 SGHTA and CDR2 FQGNSA. The CDR3: CASSLGGINTEAFF. CDR3 sequence (DNA): TGTGCCAGCAGCTTAGGGGGAATTAACACTGAAGCTTTCTTT.

The chain combines TRBV5-1 with TRBJ2-2; 7 nucleotides agree with TRBD2. The CDR3 has 15 amino acids. V was clipped by 9 bases and J by 1 base; unmatched bases: 9. Germline CDR1 reads SGHRS; CDR2 reads YFSETQ. The CDR3 DNA reads TGCGCCACAAGCGGGGCCGAAGAGAACACCGGGGAGCTGTTTTTT. Translating it yields CATSGAEENTGELFF.

This clonotype was seen ten or more times. The chain combines TRBV6-5 with TRBJ1-6; D gene uncertain. Germline CDR1 MNHEY, CDR2 SVGAGI. Trimming removed 0 bases from V and 8 bases from J, with 11 bases in between. This CDR3 is 15 amino acids long. CDR3 in amino acids: CASSYSSLRDSPLHF. The CDR3 DNA sequence: TGTGCCAGCAGTTACTCGAGTTTGAGGGATTCACCCCTCCACTTT.